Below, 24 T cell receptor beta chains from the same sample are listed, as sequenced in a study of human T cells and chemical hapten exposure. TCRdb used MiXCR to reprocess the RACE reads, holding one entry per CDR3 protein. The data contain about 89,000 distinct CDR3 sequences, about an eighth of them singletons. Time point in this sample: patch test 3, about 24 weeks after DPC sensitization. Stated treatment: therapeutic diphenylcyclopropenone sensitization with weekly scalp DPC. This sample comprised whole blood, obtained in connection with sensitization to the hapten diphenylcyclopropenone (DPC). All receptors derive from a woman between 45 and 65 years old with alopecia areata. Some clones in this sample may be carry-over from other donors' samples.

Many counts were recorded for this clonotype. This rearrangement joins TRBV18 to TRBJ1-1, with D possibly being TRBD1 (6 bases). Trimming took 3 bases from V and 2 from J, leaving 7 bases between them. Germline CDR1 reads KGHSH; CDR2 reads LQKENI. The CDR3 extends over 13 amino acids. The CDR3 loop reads CASSPGANTEAFF. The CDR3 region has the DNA TGTGCCAGCTCACCGGGGGCCAACACTGAAGCTTTCTTT. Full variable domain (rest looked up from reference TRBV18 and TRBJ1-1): NAGVMQNPRHLVRRRGQEARLRCSPMKGHSHVYWYRQLPEEGLKFMVYLQKENIIDESGMPKERFSAEFPKEGPSILRIQQVVRGDSAAYFCASSPGANTEAFFGQGTRLTVV.

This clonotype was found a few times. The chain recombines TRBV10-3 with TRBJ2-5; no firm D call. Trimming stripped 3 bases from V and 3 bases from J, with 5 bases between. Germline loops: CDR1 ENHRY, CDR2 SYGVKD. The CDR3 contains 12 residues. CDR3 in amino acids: CAISDRKETQYF. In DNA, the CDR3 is TGTGCCATCAGTGACAGAAAAGAGACCCAGTACTTC.

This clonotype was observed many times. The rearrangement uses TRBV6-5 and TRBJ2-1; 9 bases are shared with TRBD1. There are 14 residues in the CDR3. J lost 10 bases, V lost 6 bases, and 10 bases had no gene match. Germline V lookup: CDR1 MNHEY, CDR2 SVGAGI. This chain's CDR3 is CASSPGTGFREQFF. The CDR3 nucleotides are TGTGCCAGCAGCCCCGGGACAGGGTTTAGGGAGCAGTTCTTC.

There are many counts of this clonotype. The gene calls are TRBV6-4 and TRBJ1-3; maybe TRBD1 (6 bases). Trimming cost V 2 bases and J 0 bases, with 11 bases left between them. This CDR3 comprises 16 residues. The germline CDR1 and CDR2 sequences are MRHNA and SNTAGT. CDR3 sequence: CASSDIRTDSGNTIYF. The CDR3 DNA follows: TGTGCCAGCAGTGACATCAGGACAGACTCTGGAAACACCATATATTTT.

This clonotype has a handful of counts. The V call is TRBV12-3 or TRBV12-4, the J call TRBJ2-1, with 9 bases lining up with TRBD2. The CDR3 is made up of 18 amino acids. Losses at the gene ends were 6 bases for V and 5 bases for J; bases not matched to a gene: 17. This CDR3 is CASSQISGSLSPDNEQFF. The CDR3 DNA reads TGTGCCAGCAGCCAAATTAGCGGGAGTCTTTCTCCGGACAATGAGCAGTTCTTC.

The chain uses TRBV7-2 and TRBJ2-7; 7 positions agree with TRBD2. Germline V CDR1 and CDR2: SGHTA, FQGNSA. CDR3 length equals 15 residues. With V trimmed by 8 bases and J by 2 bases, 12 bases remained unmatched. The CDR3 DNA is TGTGCCAGCGGCATCTCTAGCGGAACCGCCTACGAGCAGTACTTC. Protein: CASGISSGTAYEQYF.

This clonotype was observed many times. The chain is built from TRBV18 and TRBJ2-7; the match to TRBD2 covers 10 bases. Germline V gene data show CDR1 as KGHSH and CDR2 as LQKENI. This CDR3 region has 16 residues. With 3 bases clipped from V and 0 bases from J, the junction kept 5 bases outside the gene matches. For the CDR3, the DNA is TGTGCCAGCTCACCCCGGAGCGGGAGGGACTCCTACGAGCAGTACTTC. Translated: CASSPRSGRDSYEQYF.

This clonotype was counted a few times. The DNA for the CDR3 is TGTGCCAGCAGCTTTTTAGCGGGAGGGCCTTCAGAGACCCAGTACTTC. Encoded protein: CASSFLAGGPSETQYF. The chain links TRBV11-1 to TRBJ2-5, with 11 positions matching TRBD2. The CDR3 loop spans 16 amino acids. Germline values: CDR1 SGHAT, CDR2 FQDESV (reference sequence). With 3 bases clipped from V and 4 bases from J, the junction kept 7 bases outside the gene matches.

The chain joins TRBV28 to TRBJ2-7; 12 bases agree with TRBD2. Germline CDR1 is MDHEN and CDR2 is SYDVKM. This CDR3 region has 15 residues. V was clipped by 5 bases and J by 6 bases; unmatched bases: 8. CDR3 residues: CASSPTLAGGSEQYF. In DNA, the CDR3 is TGTGCCAGCAGTCCTACACTAGCGGGAGGTTCCGAGCAGTACTTC.

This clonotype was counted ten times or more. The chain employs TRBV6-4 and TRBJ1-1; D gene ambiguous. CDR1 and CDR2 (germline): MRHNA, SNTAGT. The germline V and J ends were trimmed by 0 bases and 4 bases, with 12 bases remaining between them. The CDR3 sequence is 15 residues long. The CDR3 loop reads CASSDSAGGSTEAFF. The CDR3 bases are TGTGCCAGCAGTGACTCTGCTGGAGGAAGCACTGAAGCTTTCTTT.

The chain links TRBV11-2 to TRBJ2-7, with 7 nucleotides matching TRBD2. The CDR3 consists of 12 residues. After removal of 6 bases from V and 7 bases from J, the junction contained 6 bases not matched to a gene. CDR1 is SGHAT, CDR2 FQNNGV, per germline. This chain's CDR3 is CASSQPGLEQYF. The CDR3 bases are TGTGCCAGCAGTCAACCGGGACTAGAGCAGTACTTC.

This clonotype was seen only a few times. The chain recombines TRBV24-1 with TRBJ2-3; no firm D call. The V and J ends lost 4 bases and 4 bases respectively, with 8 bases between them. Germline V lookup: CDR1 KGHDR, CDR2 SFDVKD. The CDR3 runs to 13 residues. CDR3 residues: CATSEPPADTQYF. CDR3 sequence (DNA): TGTGCCACCAGTGAACCCCCCGCAGATACGCAGTATTTT.

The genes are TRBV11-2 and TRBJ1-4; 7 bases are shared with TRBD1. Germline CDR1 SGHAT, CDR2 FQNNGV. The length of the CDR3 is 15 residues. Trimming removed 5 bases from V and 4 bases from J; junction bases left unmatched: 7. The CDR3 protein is CASSQTTGFNEKLFF. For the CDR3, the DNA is TGTGCCAGCAGCCAAACGACAGGGTTTAATGAAAAACTGTTTTTT.

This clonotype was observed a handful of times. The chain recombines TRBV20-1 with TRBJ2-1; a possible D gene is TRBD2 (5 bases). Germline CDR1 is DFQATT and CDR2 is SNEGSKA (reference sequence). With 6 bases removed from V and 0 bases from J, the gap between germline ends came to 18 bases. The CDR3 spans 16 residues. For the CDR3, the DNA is TGCAGTGCCTACGGGGAGCTGTTGCCCTCCTACAATGAGCAGTTCTTC. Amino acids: CSAYGELLPSYNEQFF.

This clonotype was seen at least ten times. CDR3 nucleotide sequence: TGCAGCGTTGAAGGAGGCAGTTCGGTCTACAATGAGCAGTTCTTC. It translates to CSVEGGSSVYNEQFF. This chain connects TRBV29-1 to TRBJ2-1; D is undetermined. V lost 1 base to trimming and J lost 3 bases, with 13 bases between them. Germline CDR1 is SQVTM and CDR2 is ANQGSEA. This CDR3 region has 15 residues.

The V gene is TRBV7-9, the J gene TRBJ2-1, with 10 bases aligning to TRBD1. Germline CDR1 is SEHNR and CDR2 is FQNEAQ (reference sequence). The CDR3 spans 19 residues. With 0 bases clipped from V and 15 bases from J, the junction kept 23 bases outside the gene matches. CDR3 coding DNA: TGTGCCAGCAGCTTAGCCAGACAGGGGGCCCTGAGAGTGAGAGTCAAGTGGTTCTTC. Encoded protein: CASSLARQGALRVRVKWFF.

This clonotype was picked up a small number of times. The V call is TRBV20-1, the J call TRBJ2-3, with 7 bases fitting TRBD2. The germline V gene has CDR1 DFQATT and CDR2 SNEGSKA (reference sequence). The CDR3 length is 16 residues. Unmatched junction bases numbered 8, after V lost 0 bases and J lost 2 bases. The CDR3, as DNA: TGCAGTGCTAGAGATACCCCAGCGGGACCCACAGATACGCAGTATTTT. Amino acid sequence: CSARDTPAGPTDTQYF.

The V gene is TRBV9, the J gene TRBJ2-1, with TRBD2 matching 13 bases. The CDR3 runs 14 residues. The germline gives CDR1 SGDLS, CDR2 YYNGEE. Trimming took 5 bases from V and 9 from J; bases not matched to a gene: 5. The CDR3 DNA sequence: TGTGCCAGCAGTTCCGGGACTAGCGGGATTGAGCAGTTCTTC. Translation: CASSSGTSGIEQFF.

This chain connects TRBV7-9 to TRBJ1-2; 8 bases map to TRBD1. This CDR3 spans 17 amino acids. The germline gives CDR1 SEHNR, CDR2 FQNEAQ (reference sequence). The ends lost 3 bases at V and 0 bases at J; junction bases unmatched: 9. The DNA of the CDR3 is TGTGCCAGCAGCTTTTTTCCTGTACAGGGGGCTAACTATGGCTACACCTTC. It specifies CASSFFPVQGANYGYTF.

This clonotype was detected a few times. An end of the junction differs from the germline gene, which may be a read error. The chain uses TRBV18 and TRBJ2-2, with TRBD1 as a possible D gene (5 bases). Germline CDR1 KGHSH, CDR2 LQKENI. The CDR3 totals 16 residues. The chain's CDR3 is CASSPLQGSETGELFF. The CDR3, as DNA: TGTGCCAGCTCCCCACTGCAGGGATCGGAAACCGGGGAGCTGTTTTTT. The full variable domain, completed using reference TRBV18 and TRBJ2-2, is NAGVMQNPRHLVRRRGQEARLRCSPMKGHSHVYWYRQLPEEGLKFMVYLQKENIIDESGMPKERFSAEFPKEGPSILRIQQVVRGDSAAYFCASSPLQGSETGELFFGEGSRLTVL.

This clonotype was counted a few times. The CDR3 sequence: CAGGQGNTGELFF. Here the CDR3 DNA reads TGTGCAGGGGGGCAGGGGAACACCGGGGAGCTGTTTTTT. The chain couples TRBV7-8 to TRBJ2-2, with D perhaps given as TRBD1 or TRBD2 (6 bases each). The germline V gene has CDR1 SGHVS and CDR2 FQNEAQ. The CDR3 loop spans 13 amino acids.

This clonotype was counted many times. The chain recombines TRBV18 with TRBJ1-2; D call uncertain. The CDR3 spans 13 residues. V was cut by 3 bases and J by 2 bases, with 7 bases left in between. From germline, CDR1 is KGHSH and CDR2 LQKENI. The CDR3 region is CASSPKQNYGYTF. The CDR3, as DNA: TGTGCCAGCTCACCGAAACAGAACTATGGCTACACCTTC.

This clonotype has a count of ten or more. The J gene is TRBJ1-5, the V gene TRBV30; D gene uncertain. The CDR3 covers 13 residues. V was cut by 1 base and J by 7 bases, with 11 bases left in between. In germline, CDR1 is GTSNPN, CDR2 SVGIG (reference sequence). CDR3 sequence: CAWSERTNQPQHF. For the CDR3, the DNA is TGTGCCTGGAGTGAACGGACTAACCAGCCCCAGCATTTT.

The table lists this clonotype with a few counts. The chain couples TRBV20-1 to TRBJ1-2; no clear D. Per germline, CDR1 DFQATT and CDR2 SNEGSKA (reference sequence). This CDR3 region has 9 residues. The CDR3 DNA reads TGCGGAGGAAAGTTTGGCTACACCTTC. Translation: CGGKFGYTF.